Listed here are 24 T cell receptor beta chains from one sample, sequenced in a study of cytotoxic CD8 clonotypes in ibrutinib-treated CLL. This table comes from immunoSEQ multiplex PCR, and its TCRdb copy is limited to in-frame clones, with some not included. The data show some 150,000 clones, about 84% seen once. Source: PBMCs, taken after 36 months of ibrutinib treatment. The source is a human donor with chronic lymphocytic leukemia.

The CDR3 here is CASSERAGHGYTF. The CDR3, as DNA: TGTGCCAGCAGTGAAAGGGCAGGCCATGGCTACACCTTC. V and J are TRBV6-1 and TRBJ1-2; D remains unclear. CDR3 length: 13 residues. In germline, CDR1 is MNHNS, CDR2 SASEGT. Trimming pared 2 bases from V and 6 bases from J, leaving 10 bases between.

This rearrangement joins TRBV29-1 to TRBJ2-1, with 12 bases that match TRBD2. The germline V gene encodes CDR1 SQVTM and CDR2 ANQGSEA. This CDR3 is built from 15 residues. V lost 4 bases, J lost 5 bases, and 6 bases stayed unmatched. The CDR3 sequence: CSVGLAGDPDNEQFF. The CDR3 DNA is TGCAGCGTTGGACTAGCGGGGGATCCCGACAATGAGCAGTTCTTC.

This clone showed up just once. The CDR3 DNA reads as TGTGCCAGCAGTTACGGAGCGGCCTCCTACGAGCAGTACTTC. Translated, it gives CASSYGAASYEQYF. This sequence joins TRBV6-6 and TRBJ2-7, with a tentative D call TRBD2 (5 bases). The V gene's germline CDR1 is MNHNY and CDR2 SVGAGI (reference sequence). With 2 bases removed from V and 0 bases from J, the gap between germline ends came to 8 bases. This CDR3 region has 14 residues.

The chain recombines TRBV7-3 with TRBJ1-2; no clear D gene. This CDR3 comprises 14 residues. CDR1 SGHTA and CDR2 FQGTGA come from the germline V gene. V was cut by 5 bases and J by 4 bases, with 14 bases left in between. The chain's CDR3 is CASSPERESYGYTF. The CDR3 DNA reads as TGTGCCAGCAGCCCGGAAAGGGAGAGCTATGGCTACACCTTC. The variable domain in full, completed from reference TRBV7-3 and TRBJ1-2, reads GAGVSQTPSNKVTEKGKYVELRCDPISGHTALYWYRQSLGQGPEFLIYFQGTGAADDSGLPNDRFFAVRPEGSVSTLKIQRTERGDSAVYLCASSPERESYGYTFGSGTRLTVV.

A few counts support this clone. This sequence joins TRBV18 and TRBJ1-2; D is unclear. Germline assignment: CDR1 KGHSH and CDR2 LQKENI. There are 14 residues in the CDR3. Trimming removed 3 bases from V and 3 bases from J, with 11 bases in between. This CDR3 reads CASSPWTTDYGYTF. CDR3 DNA: TGTGCCAGCTCACCCTGGACGACGGACTATGGCTACACCTTC. Full variable domain (missing parts from reference TRBV18 and TRBJ1-2): NAGVMQNPRHLVRRRGQEARLRCSPMKGHSHVYWYRQLPEEGLKFMVYLQKENIIDESGMPKERFSAEFPKEGPSILRIQQVVRGDSAAYFCASSPWTTDYGYTFGSGTRLTVV.

The chain employs TRBV10-3 and TRBJ2-7, with D perhaps assigned TRBD1 or TRBD2 (5 bases each). CDR1 is ENHRY and CDR2 is SYGVKD in the germline V gene. CDR3 length: 13 amino acids. The germline V and J ends were trimmed by 7 bases and 2 bases, with 12 bases remaining between them. CDR3 in DNA: TGTGCCATCAACCGGGACCTAGCCTACGAGCAGTACTTC. It specifies CAINRDLAYEQYF.

V is TRBV28 and J is TRBJ1-5, with no clear D. Germline values: CDR1 MDHEN, CDR2 SYDVKM. The CDR3 runs 17 residues. Trimming cost V 7 bases and J 3 bases, with 22 bases left between them. CDR3 in DNA: TGTGCCAGCATACTACAACCCGGGAGAACAGACAATCAGCCCCAGCATTTT. Translation gives CASILQPGRTDNQPQHF. The entire variable domain, with the rest obtained from reference TRBV28 and TRBJ1-5, is as follows: DVKVTQSSRYLVKRTGEKVFLECVQDMDHENMFWYRQDPGLGLRLIYFSYDVKMKEKGDIPEGYSVSREKKERFSLILESASTNQTSMYLCASILQPGRTDNQPQHFGDGTRLSIL.

The chain uses TRBV5-4 and TRBJ1-2, with 8 bases identical to TRBD1. V was pared by 1 base and J by 6 bases, with 5 bases of the junction left unmatched. The CDR3 is 14 amino acids. Looked up from germline, CDR1 is SGHNT and CDR2 is YYREEE (reference sequence). For the CDR3, the DNA is TGTGCCAGCAGCTTGAACAGGGGGTTCCATGGCTACACCTTC. Protein sequence: CASSLNRGFHGYTF.

V is TRBV6-6 and J is TRBJ1-2; unclear D gene. This CDR3 has 15 amino acids. CDR1 is MNHNY, CDR2 SVGAGI, per germline (reference sequence). V lost 0 bases to trimming and J lost 4 bases, with 12 bases between them. CDR3 bases: TGTGCCAGCAGTTACTCGATGGGCCTAATCTATGGCTACACCTTC. Translated: CASSYSMGLIYGYTF.

J is TRBJ2-7 and V is TRBV30; D is possibly TRBD1 or TRBD2 (5 bases each). CDR1 GTSNPN and CDR2 SVGIG come from the germline V gene (reference sequence). Between the trimmed V and J ends, which lost 0 bases and 2 bases, there was a span of 11 bases. This CDR3 region has 14 residues. CDR3 coding DNA: TGTGCCTGGAGTGTTGGGGACCCTGCCTACGAGCAGTACTTC. Amino acid sequence: CAWSVGDPAYEQYF.

V and J are TRBV5-1 and TRBJ2-7, with D possibly TRBD1 on 7 matching bases. The CDR3 extends over 12 amino acids. Germline CDR1 is SGHRS and CDR2 is YFSETQ. Trimming removed 5 bases at V and 5 bases at J, with 11 bases between. CDR3 nucleotides: TGCGCCAGCAGAGGAGGGGGCGACGAGCAGTACTTC. Residues: CASRGGGDEQYF.

This clone has a handful of counts. V usage is TRBV4-2 and J usage is TRBJ2-7; 11 bases align to TRBD2. The CDR3 is 16 residues long. Unmatched junction bases numbered 2, after V lost 1 base and J lost 0 bases. Germline V CDR1 and CDR2: LGHNA, YNFKEQ. The CDR3 spells CASSQVLAGVSYEQYF. DNA of the CDR3: TGTGCCAGCAGCCAAGTACTAGCGGGGGTCTCCTACGAGCAGTACTTC.

This chain joins TRBV6-5 and TRBJ2-1; 7 nucleotides agree with TRBD2. Per the germline V gene, CDR1 is MNHEY and CDR2 is SVGAGI. This CDR3 comprises 15 residues. Losses at the gene ends were 6 bases for V and 1 base for J; bases not matched to a gene: 6. This CDR3 reads CASRETSPSYNEQFF. In DNA, the CDR3 is TGTGCCAGCAGAGAGACTAGCCCTTCCTACAATGAGCAGTTCTTC.

This chain connects TRBV7-8 to TRBJ2-7, with TRBD2 matching 12 bases. Losses at the gene ends were 1 base for V and 1 base for J; bases not matched to a gene: 11. The CDR3 runs to 19 residues. Germline CDR1 reads SGHVS; CDR2 reads FQNEAQ. CDR3 nucleotide sequence: TGTGCCAGCAGCTTAGTAATTACCCCGACTAGCGGGGGTTCCTACGAGCAGTACTTC. Its protein product is CASSLVITPTSGGSYEQYF.

The rearrangement joins TRBV9 to TRBJ2-2; TRBD2 agrees at 9 bases. V gave up 3 bases and J gave up 6 bases; unmatched junction bases: 3. Germline CDR1 is SGDLS and CDR2 is YYNGEE. CDR3 length equals 14 residues. CDR3 nucleotides: TGTGCCAGCAGCGCCGGACTAGCGTCCGGGGAGCTGTTTTTT. Encoded protein: CASSAGLASGELFF.

The chain employs TRBV18 and TRBJ1-2; 9 bases map to TRBD1. The CDR3 is made up of 15 amino acids. Losses at the gene ends were 5 bases for V and 4 bases for J; bases not matched to a gene: 8. CDR1 is KGHSH, CDR2 LQKENI, per germline. The CDR3 DNA reads as TGTGCCAGCTCAACGACAGGGGGACCTTCCTATGGCTACACCTTC. It yields the protein CASSTTGGPSYGYTF.

As concerns this clone: Other DNA variants within this sample encode the same CDR3. The chain employs TRBV10-3 and TRBJ1-2, with no clear D. The germline CDR1 and CDR2 sequences are ENHRY and SYGVKD. V was clipped by 4 bases and J by 0 bases, with 6 bases between them. This CDR3 has 13 amino acids. The CDR3 spells CAISGGTNYGYTF. The CDR3 DNA reads as TGTGCCATCAGTGGCGGGACTAACTATGGCTACACCTTC.

V gene TRBV4-1 combines with J gene TRBJ2-7; 11 bases are shared with TRBD2. Per the germline V gene, CDR1 is MGHRA and CDR2 is YSYEKL. The V and J ends lost 1 base and 3 bases, in that order; junction bases with no gene match: 5. This CDR3 has 16 residues. The CDR3 DNA reads TGCGCCAGCAGCCAAGTGCTAGCGGGAGGATACTACGAGCAGTACTTC. It translates to CASSQVLAGGYYEQYF.

The rearrangement uses TRBV11-3 and TRBJ2-2, with D uncertain. Trimming took off 5 bases at V and 6 bases at J, with 10 bases between the two ends. CDR1 and CDR2 (germline): SGHNT, YENEEA. CDR3 length equals 13 residues. Here the CDR3 reads CASSHGVPGELFF. In DNA, the CDR3 is TGTGCCAGCAGCCATGGGGTCCCCGGGGAGCTGTTTTTT.

The chain carries TRBV5-1 and TRBJ2-3; 12 nucleotides align to TRBD2. CDR3 length equals 16 residues. Germline CDR1 reads SGHRS; CDR2 reads YFSETQ. The V segment lost 3 bases and the J segment 0 bases; nucleotides outside the gene matches: 2. CDR3 nucleotides: TGCGCCAGCAGCTCTGGACTAGCGGGGAGCACAGATACGCAGTATTTT. This gives the protein CASSSGLAGSTDTQYF.

In this sample, this clone turned up a few times. The chain employs TRBV5-1 and TRBJ1-5, with D perhaps matching TRBD1 (5 bases). The CDR3 totals 14 residues. Trimming cost V 3 bases and J 1 base, with 8 bases left between them. Germline V CDR1 and CDR2: SGHRS, YFSETQ. In DNA form, the CDR3 reads TGCGCCAGCAGCTGGGGGGACAGCAATCAGCCCCAGCATTTT. Translation: CASSWGDSNQPQHF.

The chain carries TRBV30 and TRBJ1-1; no clear D. The V gene's germline CDR1 is GTSNPN and CDR2 SVGIG (reference sequence). The CDR3 sequence is 17 residues long. Trimming took off 2 bases at V and 5 bases at J, with 24 bases between the two ends. CDR3 region: CAWSPLISFVGSTEAFF. CDR3 bases: TGTGCCTGGAGTCCCTTGATCTCATTTGTCGGTAGTACTGAAGCTTTCTTT. Drawing the rest from reference TRBV30 and TRBJ1-1, the complete variable domain is SQTIHQWPATLVQPVGSPLSLECTVEGTSNPNLYWYRQAAGRGLQLLFYSVGIGQISSEVPQNLSASRPQDRQFILSSKKLLLSDSGFYLCAWSPLISFVGSTEAFFGQGTRLTVV.

The V call is TRBV15, the J call TRBJ2-7, with D perhaps matching TRBD1 (5 bases). The length of the CDR3 is 18 residues. With 0 bases removed from V and 4 bases from J, the gap between germline ends came to 22 bases. The germline gives CDR1 LNHNV, CDR2 YYDKDF (reference sequence). The CDR3 nucleotides read TGTGCCACCAGCAGAGATAGGGCTTACTACAGGACCACTTACGAGCAGTACTTC. This encodes CATSRDRAYYRTTYEQYF.

This sequence joins TRBV6-6 and TRBJ2-3; D gene unclear. The germline V and J ends were trimmed by 1 base and 6 bases, with 5 bases remaining between them. Germline lookup yields CDR1 MNHNY and CDR2 SVGAGI (reference sequence). There are 12 residues in the CDR3. Written as DNA, the CDR3 is TGTGCCAGCAGTTACTGGAAGGATACGCAGTATTTT. Its translation: CASSYWKDTQYF.